Following are 28 T cell receptor beta chains from one sample sequenced in a study of blood T cell repertoires in COVID-19. Method: immunoSEQ multiplex PCR; TCRdb's copy keeps in-frame clones and lacks some. This table holds some 220,000 clones, 84% found once. Sequences were obtained from peripheral blood. These TCRs come from a man between 50 and 59 years old with acute or convalescent COVID-19.

This chain's CDR3 is CASRPTGTNYGYTF. CDR3 sequence (DNA): TGTGCCAGCAGGCCGACAGGGACTAACTATGGCTACACCTTC. V usage is TRBV27 and J usage is TRBJ1-2; the match to TRBD1 covers 7 bases. This CDR3 has 14 amino acids. The germline V gene has CDR1 MNHEY and CDR2 SMNVEV (reference sequence). Trimming removed 6 bases from V and 0 bases from J; junction bases left unmatched: 4.

V gene TRBV6-5 combines with J gene TRBJ1-5; D may be TRBD1 (6 bases). Germline V gives CDR1 MNHEY, CDR2 SVGAGI. Trimming shortened V by 5 bases and J by 6 bases, and 14 bases separated the two germline ends. The CDR3 runs to 14 residues. The CDR3 protein is CASSRGLRVQPQHF. In nucleotides, the CDR3 is TGTGCCAGCAGTAGGGGGTTACGGGTTCAGCCCCAGCATTTT.

There are a few counts of this clone. The CDR3 nucleotides read TGTGCCAGCAGTGACCCTGCGCGGGATGAAAAACTGTTTTTT. Its translation: CASSDPARDEKLFF. V is TRBV6-1 and J is TRBJ1-4; no definite D call. The CDR3 contains 14 residues. Germline-derived CDR1 and CDR2 are MNHNS and SASEGT. V lost 3 bases, J lost 6 bases, and 11 bases lay in between.

This sequence joins TRBV5-4 and TRBJ2-4, with D possibly TRBD2 on 6 matching bases. Trimming took 4 bases from V and 1 from J, leaving 15 bases between them. CDR3 length: 16 amino acids. Looked up from germline, CDR1 is SGHNT and CDR2 is YYREEE (reference sequence). The CDR3 region has the DNA TGTGCCAGCAGCCGGGGAGGTTCCTCGGCCAAAAACATTCAGTACTTC. This sequence encodes CASSRGGSSAKNIQYF.

The rearrangement joins TRBV28 to TRBJ2-1; D unclear. The germline CDR1 and CDR2 sequences are MDHEN and SYDVKM. Trimming removed 3 bases from V and 9 bases from J, with 9 bases in between. The CDR3 sequence is 12 residues long. As DNA, the CDR3 is TGTGCCAGCAGTTTCTCTCTAATTGAGCAGTTCTTC. Its translation is CASSFSLIEQFF. Full variable domain (outside the CDR3, taken from reference TRBV28 and TRBJ2-1): DVKVTQSSRYLVKRTGEKVFLECVQDMDHENMFWYRQDPGLGLRLIYFSYDVKMKEKGDIPEGYSVSREKKERFSLILESASTNQTSMYLCASSFSLIEQFFGPGTRLTVL.

The chain's CDR3 is CASSDPTGQYF. The DNA of the CDR3 is TGTGCCAGCAGCGACCCTACAGGCCAGTACTTC. The genes are TRBV27 and TRBJ2-5, with D perhaps TRBD1 (5 bases). Trimming cost V 6 bases and J 10 bases, with 12 bases left between them. Germline CDR1 is MNHEY and CDR2 is SMNVEV (reference sequence). The CDR3 totals 11 residues.

The chain combines TRBV5-4 with TRBJ1-2; 8 positions agree with TRBD1. The germline V gene encodes CDR1 SGHNT and CDR2 YYREEE (reference sequence). V dropped 4 bases and J dropped 2; count of bases not matched to a gene: 16. The length of the CDR3 is 18 residues. This CDR3 reads CASSPTGTGGASNYGYTF. The CDR3 nucleotides are TGTGCCAGCAGCCCAACCGGGACAGGTGGGGCTTCAAACTATGGCTACACCTTC.

The chain links TRBV10-3 to TRBJ2-7, with 10 bases identical to TRBD1. This CDR3 is built from 13 residues. CDR1 is ENHRY, CDR2 SYGVKD, per germline. Trimming cost V 10 bases and J 4 bases; bases outside gene matches: 7. CDR3 in DNA: TGTGCCACCTTCCTGGGACAGGGGTACGAGCAGTACTTC. It is translated as CATFLGQGYEQYF.

The chain uses TRBV6-5 and TRBJ1-2; a possible D gene is TRBD1 (5 bases). V was shortened by 5 bases and J by 0 bases, with 13 bases between the two germline ends. The CDR3 is 15 amino acids. Germline-derived CDR1 and CDR2 are MNHEY and SVGAGI. The CDR3 DNA reads TGTGCCAGCAGTACCAGACAGCATTCTAACTATGGCTACACCTTC. This codes for CASSTRQHSNYGYTF.

This clone has just one count. The rearrangement joins TRBV25-1 to TRBJ1-2; tentatively, D is TRBD1 (6 bases). This CDR3 spans 14 amino acids. V dropped 4 bases and J dropped 3 bases, with 12 bases sitting between them. Germline CDR1 and CDR2: MGHDK and SYGVNS. CDR3 region: CASSGYRADYGYTF. CDR3 sequence (DNA): TGTGCCAGCAGTGGATACAGGGCCGACTATGGCTACACCTTC.

On this clone: A much more abundant neighbour one base away suggests this may be a read error. This specimen includes other DNA sequences encoding the same CDR3. The chain links TRBV10-1 to TRBJ1-2, with D possibly matching TRBD1 (6 bases). This CDR3 is built from 13 residues. Germline V CDR1 and CDR2: WNHNN, SYGVQD (reference sequence). Trimming left V 3 bases short and J 2 bases short, with 7 bases between. Here the CDR3 reads CASSETGNYGYTF. In DNA form, the CDR3 reads TGCGCCAGCAGTGAAACAGGGAACTATGGCTACACCTTC.

V is TRBV11-1 and J is TRBJ1-3; 7 bases are a match to TRBD1. The V segment lost 4 bases and the J segment 4 bases; nucleotides outside the gene matches: 1. This CDR3 has 13 residues. Germline CDR1 is SGHAT and CDR2 is FQDESV (reference sequence). CDR3: CASSSGQGNTIYF. Written as DNA, the CDR3 is TGTGCCAGCAGCTCGGGACAGGGAAACACCATATATTTT.

The J gene is TRBJ2-3, the V gene TRBV27; the D is unclear. CDR1 is MNHEY, CDR2 SMNVEV, per germline (reference sequence). V was trimmed by 2 bases and J by 0 bases, leaving 6 bases between them. The CDR3 extends over 14 amino acids. CDR3 bases: TGTGCCAGCAGTTTAGCGTGGAGCACAGATACGCAGTATTTT. Translating gives CASSLAWSTDTQYF.

V usage is TRBV19 and J usage is TRBJ2-3; no firm D call. Trimming stripped 1 base from V and 6 bases from J, with 14 bases between. From germline, CDR1 is LNHDA and CDR2 SQIVND (reference sequence). The CDR3 is made up of 15 amino acids. The CDR3 DNA follows: TGTGCCAGTAGTATAGGTACATTCCTTATGGATACGCAGTATTTT. It translates to CASSIGTFLMDTQYF.

The chain joins TRBV9 to TRBJ2-3; D perhaps matches TRBD1 (5 bases). V lost 0 bases, J lost 5 bases, and 16 bases lay in between. CDR1 is SGDLS and CDR2 is YYNGEE in the germline V gene. The CDR3 runs to 16 residues. CDR3 sequence reads: CASSVAPYSRGDTQYF. CDR3 bases: TGTGCCAGCAGCGTAGCCCCCTATTCTAGGGGAGATACGCAGTATTTT.

The chain couples TRBV19 to TRBJ1-4; 7 nucleotides align to TRBD1. The germline V gene encodes CDR1 LNHDA and CDR2 SQIVND (reference sequence). The CDR3 covers 14 residues. With V trimmed by 4 bases and J by 5 bases, 4 bases remained unmatched. The CDR3, as DNA: TGTGCCAGTAGTACTCCGACAGGGAATGAAAAACTGTTTTTT. Its protein product is CASSTPTGNEKLFF.

This chain links TRBV18 with TRBJ2-2, with TRBD1 as a possible D gene (5 bases). Trimming pared 1 base from V and 2 bases from J, leaving 14 bases between. The germline CDR1 and CDR2 sequences are KGHSH and LQKENI. The CDR3 spans 17 residues. The CDR3 DNA is TGTGCCAGCTCACCACGGGGAAAACAGGCAAACACCGGGGAGCTGTTTTTT. Its protein is CASSPRGKQANTGELFF. Looking up the rest from reference TRBV18 and TRBJ2-2 gives the full variable domain: NAGVMQNPRHLVRRRGQEARLRCSPMKGHSHVYWYRQLPEEGLKFMVYLQKENIIDESGMPKERFSAEFPKEGPSILRIQQVVRGDSAAYFCASSPRGKQANTGELFFGEGSRLTVL.

This clone was seen a few times. The V call is TRBV18, the J call TRBJ2-5; TRBD2 might be the D (6 bases). V gave up 3 bases and J gave up 4 bases, with 9 bases separating them. The CDR3 covers 13 residues. Germline assignment: CDR1 KGHSH and CDR2 LQKENI. This CDR3 is CASSPGLRETQYF. The DNA of the CDR3 is TGTGCCAGCTCACCGGGACTTCGAGAGACCCAGTACTTC.

The chain employs TRBV27 and TRBJ2-1; 8 bases line up with TRBD2. Germline values: CDR1 MNHEY, CDR2 SMNVEV (reference sequence). The V gene end was trimmed by 7 bases and the J gene end by 2 bases; junction bases not matched to a gene: 16. This CDR3 contains 18 residues. The CDR3 DNA reads TGTGCCAGCACCTCGATGGGTCAGGTAGCGGGGCCCTACAATGAGCAGTTCTTC. Protein product: CASTSMGQVAGPYNEQFF.

The V gene is TRBV5-8, the J gene TRBJ1-5, with D unresolved. V was clipped by 3 bases and J by 2 bases, with 9 bases between them. CDR1 and CDR2 from the germline V gene are SGHTS and YDEGEE. The CDR3 is 14 amino acids. The CDR3 DNA reads TGTGCCAGCAGCTCTCCTCAGGGCAATCAGCCCCAGCATTTT. Protein product: CASSSPQGNQPQHF.

The gene calls are TRBV6-5 and TRBJ2-1, with 11 nucleotides matching TRBD2. CDR1 and CDR2 from the germline V gene are MNHEY and SVGAGI. J was trimmed by 4 bases and V by 10 bases; bases with no gene match: 9. The CDR3 length is 15 residues. CDR3 amino acids: CATVAGGPGYNEQFF. CDR3 nucleotide sequence: TGTGCCACCGTAGCGGGGGGGCCGGGTTACAATGAGCAGTTCTTC.

The table lists this clone with a few counts. The chain has TRBV19 and TRBJ1-6; 9 bases are shared with TRBD1. Germline-derived CDR1 and CDR2 are LNHDA and SQIVND (reference sequence). CDR3 length: 16 residues. After removal of 6 bases from V and 4 bases from J, the junction contained 7 bases not matched to a gene. This CDR3 reads CASSGTGTGYNSPLHF. The CDR3 DNA reads TGTGCCAGTAGCGGGACAGGGACGGGATATAATTCACCCCTCCACTTT.

The genes are TRBV27 and TRBJ2-7, with 7 positions matching TRBD1. Trimming at V came to 3 bases and at J to 0 bases, leaving 2 bases not matched to a gene. This CDR3 is 14 amino acids long. The germline CDR1 and CDR2 sequences are MNHEY and SMNVEV (reference sequence). This chain's CDR3 is CASSLTGTSYEQYF. For the CDR3, the DNA is TGTGCCAGCAGTTTGACAGGGACCTCCTACGAGCAGTACTTC.

This rearrangement joins TRBV3-1 (or the pseudogene TRBV3-2) to TRBJ2-2; unclear D gene. CDR1 is LGHDT, CDR2 YNNKEL, per germline (reference sequence). V was trimmed by 7 bases and J by 1 base, leaving 10 bases between them. The CDR3 is made up of 14 amino acids. The CDR3 protein is CASMVQKNTGELFF. The CDR3 DNA reads TGTGCCAGCATGGTCCAGAAGAACACCGGGGAGCTGTTTTTT.

This clone appeared a few times. The V gene is TRBV9, the J gene TRBJ1-1, with no clear D. Trimming left V 6 bases short and J 1 base short, with 13 bases between. CDR3 length: 14 residues. Per the germline V gene, CDR1 is SGDLS and CDR2 is YYNGEE. The CDR3 here is CASTEWSGNTEAFF. DNA of the CDR3: TGTGCCAGCACCGAGTGGTCGGGGAACACTGAAGCTTTCTTT.

This chain links TRBV7-8 with TRBJ2-2; D is possibly TRBD1 (5 bases). Trimming pared 3 bases from V and 6 bases from J, leaving 11 bases between. This CDR3 has 14 amino acids. Germline V lookup: CDR1 SGHVS, CDR2 FQNEAQ. The CDR3 reads CASSFQGSAGELFF. CDR3 DNA sequence: TGTGCCAGCAGCTTTCAGGGTTCCGCCGGGGAGCTGTTTTTT.

The gene calls are TRBV2 and TRBJ1-6, with 9 bases matching TRBD1. The junction had 5 bases not matched to a gene; V was cut back by 4 bases and J by 7 bases. The CDR3 runs 15 residues. Germline CDR1 SNHLY, CDR2 FYNNEI. CDR3: CASSGQGDGNSPLHF. The CDR3 bases are TGTGCCAGCAGTGGACAGGGGGACGGGAATTCACCCCTCCACTTT.

This chain connects TRBV11-3 to TRBJ2-1; D might be TRBD1 (6 bases). CDR1 and CDR2 (germline): SGHNT, YENEEA. Trimming stripped 7 bases from V and 2 bases from J, with 21 bases between. The CDR3 has 17 residues. The DNA of the CDR3 is TGTGCCAGCACCCGATCACCCCCGGACAGTACCTACAATGAGCAGTTCTTC. It translates to CASTRSPPDSTYNEQFF.